The source of this T cell receptor (beta chain) is a study of blood T cell repertoires in COVID-19. As for the study in general: Sites in the United States, Italy and Spain provided acute and convalescent COVID-19 samples.

Germline CDR1 SGHDT, CDR2 YYEEEE. The CDR3 has 15 amino acids. V was pared by 2 bases and J by 1 base, with 4 bases of the junction left unmatched. TCRdb's copy holds only in-frame clones and misses some; the assay was immunoSEQ multiplex PCR. The sample contains around 250,000 clones, 83% of which appear only once. The receptor was derived from a man in his fifties or sixties who had recovered from COVID-19. This chain joins TRBV5-6 and TRBJ2-7; 9 bases map to TRBD2. Sequencing was carried out using peripheral blood. CDR3 nucleotide sequence: TGTGCCAGCAGCTTAGGGCGGGAGGGTTCCTACGAGCAGTACTTC. Translated, it gives CASSLGREGSYEQYF.